This record covers a single T cell receptor beta chain. No antigen is known for it. The sample is drawn from a study of OX40 agonist ivuxolimab in advanced cancers. Study overall: The dose of intravenous ivuxolimab that patients received every 2 weeks ranged from 0.01 to 10 mg/kg. In three patients, partial responses were observed, one with hepatocellular carcinoma and two with cutaneous melanoma.

The repertoire was sequenced with immunoSEQ multiplex PCR; TCRdb's copy has only in-frame clones and lacks some. In the table there are 65,000 to 90,000 clones, over 75% of which are singletons. Unmatched junction bases numbered 0, after V lost 0 bases and J lost 4 bases. Germline V gene lookup returns CDR1 SGHRS and CDR2 YFSETQ. The CDR3 length is 15 residues. Systemic immunosuppression or autoimmune disease history was grounds to exclude patients. General study results and limits: The work left the antigen specificity of expanded peripheral T cells undetermined.

This chain connects TRBV5-1 to TRBJ2-7; TRBD2 matches 14 bases. The receptor was derived from an adult with an advanced solid tumor such as melanoma, head and neck, liver or kidney cancer. Sequenced here: CD4+ or CD8+ T cells sorted from blood, sampled in a trial of the OX40 agonist ivuxolimab. CDR3: CASSLGTSGRYEQYF. The CDR3 DNA reads as TGCGCCAGCAGCTTGGGGACTAGCGGGAGGTACGAGCAGTACTTC.